The 25 T cell receptor beta chains below come from one sample, sequenced in a study of identical twins. A single record per CDR3 protein comes from TCRdb applying MiXCR to the 5' RACE reads. The sample contains some 900,000 distinct CDR3 sequences, 9% to 15% of which appear only once. This sample was also put to use in a study of yellow fever vaccine responses in identical twins.

The sequenced material came from PBMCs. These receptors all come from a young woman in good health.

In its sample, this clonotype was seen many times. This chain uses TRBV12-3 or TRBV12-4 with TRBJ1-1, with 7 bases fitting TRBD1. V was pared by 4 bases and J by 0 bases, with 23 bases of the junction left unmatched. This CDR3 is 21 amino acids long. In DNA form, the CDR3 reads TGTGCCAGCAGTTCAAACCTCGGACAGGCCCCTGTGGGGACCATGAACACTGAAGCTTTCTTT. This sequence encodes CASSSNLGQAPVGTMNTEAFF.

Many counts were recorded for this clonotype. V and J are TRBV12-3 or TRBV12-4 and TRBJ2-3, with TRBD2 matching over 8 bases. The CDR3 is 18 amino acids. Unmatched junction bases numbered 16, after V lost 7 bases and J lost 1 base. The CDR3, as DNA: TGTGCCAGCAAGCTAGCGGGCAGATCCTTTTCTGGCACAGATACGCAGTATTTT. Translated: CASKLAGRSFSGTDTQYF.

This clonotype was detected a few times. The chain links TRBV24-1 to TRBJ2-1, with D uncertain. This CDR3 contains 14 residues. Looked up from germline, CDR1 is KGHDR and CDR2 is SFDVKD. V shed 4 bases and J shed 0 bases, with 6 bases lying between them. The CDR3: CATSDPPSYNEQFF. CDR3 sequence (DNA): TGTGCCACCAGTGACCCCCCCTCCTACAATGAGCAGTTCTTC.

The chain combines TRBV5-4 with TRBJ2-1; TRBD2 aligns across 16 bases. Germline assignment: CDR1 SGHNT and CDR2 YYREEE (reference sequence). Trimming at V came to 0 bases and at J to 1 base, leaving 7 bases not matched to a gene. This CDR3 spans 20 amino acids. The CDR3 DNA follows: TGTGCCAGCAGCTTGGCCCCCGGGACTAGCGGGGGGGGGTCCTACAATGAGCAGTTCTTC. Translated: CASSLAPGTSGGGSYNEQFF. The full variable domain, rest sourced from reference TRBV5-4 and TRBJ2-1, is ETGVTQSPTHLIKTRGQQVTLRCSSQSGHNTVSWYQQALGQGPQFIFQYYREEENGRGNFPPRFSGLQFPNYSSELNVNALELDDSALYLCASSLAPGTSGGGSYNEQFFGPGTRLTVL.

In its sample, this clonotype was seen a few times. The chain couples TRBV9 to TRBJ2-3, with 8 bases matching TRBD2. Germline values: CDR1 SGDLS, CDR2 YYNGEE. The CDR3 runs 15 residues. Losses at the gene ends were 2 bases for V and 5 bases for J; bases not matched to a gene: 7. The CDR3 coding sequence is TGTGCCAGCAGCGTTTCTCCGGGAGGGGTAGATACGCAGTATTTT. It specifies CASSVSPGGVDTQYF.

In its sample, this clonotype was seen many times. The chain uses TRBV3-1 and TRBJ1-2; D may be TRBD1 (5 bases). V was shortened by 1 base and J by 7 bases, with 13 bases between the two germline ends. The CDR3 is 14 amino acids. Germline loops: CDR1 LGHDT, CDR2 YNNKEL (reference sequence). CDR3 sequence: CASSQAAGYPGYTF. The CDR3 nucleotides read TGTGCCAGCAGCCAAGCCGCAGGGTATCCTGGCTACACCTTC.

This clonotype was seen a few times. The V gene is TRBV6-1, the J gene TRBJ1-4; no clear D gene. Germline V gene lookup returns CDR1 MNHNS and CDR2 SASEGT. CDR3 length: 14 amino acids. V was pared by 2 bases and J by 10 bases, with 14 bases between. CDR3 bases: TGTGCCAGCAGTGAAATAGGGAAGGAGGGAAAACTGTTTTTT. Translating gives CASSEIGKEGKLFF.

This clonotype turned up a few times. CDR3 coding DNA: TGCAGTGCGCCACCAAGAGTGCACACTGAAGCTTTCTTT. This encodes CSAPPRVHTEAFF. This chain links TRBV20-1 with TRBJ1-1; D remains ambiguous. Germline V gene data show CDR1 as DFQATT and CDR2 as SNEGSKA (reference sequence). With 6 bases removed from V and 3 bases from J, the gap between germline ends came to 14 bases. This CDR3 has 13 residues.

This chain uses TRBV5-1 with TRBJ2-1, with no clear D. The CDR3 is made up of 16 amino acids. The germline CDR1 and CDR2 sequences are SGHRS and YFSETQ. Trimming took 4 bases from V and 0 from J, leaving 14 bases between them. The CDR3 DNA follows: TGCGCCAGCAGCGGCCCTGACTTGAGCTCCTACAATGAGCAGTTCTTC. It yields the protein CASSGPDLSSYNEQFF.

This clonotype was seen a few times. The rearrangement joins TRBV10-2 to TRBJ2-2; 14 bases are a match to TRBD2. This CDR3 is built from 19 residues. V was clipped by 6 bases and J by 2 bases; unmatched bases: 11. Germline V CDR1 and CDR2: WSHSY, SAAADI. CDR3 sequence: CASSDQTGTSGGNTGELFF. CDR3 coding DNA: TGCGCCAGCAGCGACCAAACCGGGACTAGCGGGGGAAACACCGGGGAGCTGTTTTTT.

This clonotype was seen ten or more times. The genes are TRBV25-1 and TRBJ2-3; D is uncertain. Looked up from germline, CDR1 is MGHDK and CDR2 is SYGVNS. CDR3 length equals 12 residues. Trimming removed 0 bases from V and 6 bases from J, with 4 bases in between. The CDR3 nucleotides read TGTGCCAGCAGTGAATATACTGATACGCAGTATTTT. It specifies CASSEYTDTQYF.

V and J are TRBV11-1 and TRBJ2-1; maybe TRBD2 (6 bases). CDR1 is SGHAT and CDR2 is FQDESV in the germline V gene (reference sequence). This CDR3 has 19 amino acids. V lost 5 bases and J 0 bases, leaving 23 bases between the germline ends. The CDR3 DNA is TGTGCCAGCAGCCGCCGGACTACGAACACCAAGAGCTCCTACAATGAGCAGTTCTTC. Its protein product is CASSRRTTNTKSSYNEQFF.

This clonotype was recorded a few times. The chain is built from TRBV7-9 and TRBJ2-7; 9 nucleotides match TRBD2. CDR3 length equals 16 residues. The V gene end was trimmed by 1 base and the J gene end by 2 bases; junction bases not matched to a gene: 6. Germline loops: CDR1 SEHNR, CDR2 FQNEAQ (reference sequence). CDR3 sequence reads: CASSLESGTSTYEQYF. The CDR3 region has the DNA TGTGCCAGCAGCTTAGAATCGGGGACTAGCACCTACGAGCAGTACTTC.

The CDR3: CASSQASGSVEQFF. The DNA for the CDR3 is TGTGCCAGCAGTCAGGCTAGCGGGAGTGTTGAGCAGTTCTTC. The J gene is TRBJ2-1, the V gene TRBV2; 10 positions agree with TRBD2. The CDR3 consists of 14 residues. Looked up from germline, CDR1 is SNHLY and CDR2 is FYNNEI. J gave up 9 bases and V 5 bases, and 7 bases lay outside the gene matches.

The chain couples TRBV4-1 to TRBJ2-7; TRBD2 is a possible D gene (6 bases). V was trimmed by 4 bases and J by 0 bases, leaving 13 bases between them. The CDR3 has 15 amino acids. Germline lookup yields CDR1 MGHRA and CDR2 YSYEKL. The CDR3 nucleotides read TGCGCCAGCAGCCTCCGGGACTTGAACTCCTACGAGCAGTACTTC. Translation: CASSLRDLNSYEQYF.

This clonotype has at least ten counts. The chain couples TRBV5-1 to TRBJ2-1; TRBD2 agrees at 13 bases. CDR3 length: 16 residues. The germline gives CDR1 SGHRS, CDR2 YFSETQ. The trim removed 4 bases at V and 7 bases at J, leaving 8 bases unmatched. The CDR3 DNA reads as TGCGCCAGCAGCGTGACAACGACTAGCGGGAGGAATGAGCAGTTCTTC. It codes for CASSVTTTSGRNEQFF.

This clonotype was picked up many times. This CDR3 is CASSLQVLRYNEQFF. CDR3 coding DNA: TGTGCCAGCAGCTTACAAGTCCTTCGCTACAATGAGCAGTTCTTC. The genes are TRBV11-2 and TRBJ2-1; D unresolved. Germline V gives CDR1 SGHAT, CDR2 FQNNGV. The CDR3 is 15 amino acids. Deletions cut 2 bases from V and 3 bases from J, with 11 bases between.

The chain has TRBV10-3 and TRBJ1-1, with a possible D match to TRBD1 (6 bases). V lost 10 bases and J 1 base, leaving 10 bases between the germline ends. This CDR3 comprises 12 residues. The germline V gene has CDR1 ENHRY and CDR2 SYGVKD. CDR3: CATWGPNTEAFF. The CDR3 region has the DNA TGTGCCACCTGGGGGCCGAACACTGAAGCTTTCTTT.

This clonotype has only a few counts. The V gene is TRBV5-6, the J gene TRBJ2-3; no reliable D call. Germline CDR1 is SGHDT and CDR2 is YYEEEE. V was pared by 0 bases and J by 2 bases, with 22 bases between. The CDR3 spans 19 residues. This CDR3 reads CASSLGPPVRYTPTDTQYF. As DNA, the CDR3 is TGTGCCAGCAGCTTGGGTCCCCCGGTACGGTACACCCCCACAGATACGCAGTATTTT. The variable domain in full, with the rest retrieved from reference TRBV5-6 and TRBJ2-3, is DAGVTQSPTHLIKTRGQQVTLRCSPKSGHDTVSWYQQALGQGPQFIFQYYEEEERQRGNFPDRFSGHQFPNYSSELNVNALLLGDSALYLCASSLGPPVRYTPTDTQYFGPGTRLTVL.

This clonotype was recorded at least ten times. The V and J genes are TRBV7-2 and TRBJ2-1; 10 positions agree with TRBD2. V shed 4 bases and J 5 bases; nucleotides not matched to a gene: 11. The CDR3 contains 17 residues. CDR1 and CDR2 (germline): SGHTA, FQGNSA. The CDR3 DNA reads TGTGCCAGCAGCTCCTCTAGCGGGAGTAGGTCAGACAATGAGCAGTTCTTC. As protein: CASSSSSGSRSDNEQFF. The entire variable domain, with the rest obtained from reference TRBV7-2 and TRBJ2-1, is as follows: GAGVSQSPSNKVTEKGKDVELRCDPISGHTALYWYRQSLGQGLEFLIYFQGNSAPDKSGLPSDRFSAERTGGSVSTLTIQRTQQEDSAVYLCASSSSSGSRSDNEQFFGPGTRLTVL.

This clonotype turned up a few times. The chain has TRBV10-3 and TRBJ2-1; 11 nucleotides align to TRBD2. V lost 6 bases and J lost 0; bases outside the gene matches: 1. The CDR3 length is 15 residues. Germline CDR1 reads ENHRY; CDR2 reads SYGVKD. The CDR3 region is CAIRTSGDSYNEQFF. As DNA, the CDR3 is TGTGCCATCAGGACTAGCGGGGACTCCTACAATGAGCAGTTCTTC.

The chain combines TRBV7-3 with TRBJ2-1; D call uncertain. V lost 5 bases, J lost 8 bases, and 19 bases lay in between. Germline CDR1 SGHTA, CDR2 FQGTGA. CDR3 length: 15 amino acids. The CDR3, as DNA: TGTGCCAGCAGCCCGCATGAAGGGTCTCGTTATGAGCAGTTCTTC. Translating it yields CASSPHEGSRYEQFF. The full variable domain, completed using reference TRBV7-3 and TRBJ2-1, is GAGVSQTPSNKVTEKGKYVELRCDPISGHTALYWYRQSLGQGPEFLIYFQGTGAADDSGLPNDRFFAVRPEGSVSTLKIQRTERGDSAVYLCASSPHEGSRYEQFFGPGTRLTVL.

In this sample, this clonotype turned up many times. V gene TRBV20-1 combines with J gene TRBJ1-1; tentative D call: TRBD1 (6 bases). The CDR3 is 13 residues long. V was shortened by 6 bases and J by 2 bases, with 13 bases between the two germline ends. Germline V gene sequence: CDR1 DFQATT, CDR2 SNEGSKA (reference sequence). The CDR3 loop is CSAWTVRNTEAFF. CDR3 in DNA: TGCAGTGCCTGGACAGTTAGAAACACTGAAGCTTTCTTT.

The table lists this clonotype with many counts. The chain is built from TRBV20-1 and TRBJ1-6, with D possibly being TRBD1 (6 bases). The length of the CDR3 is 15 residues. The V gene's germline CDR1 is DFQATT and CDR2 SNEGSKA (reference sequence). V lost 0 bases and J 7 bases, leaving 13 bases between the germline ends. Here the CDR3 DNA reads TGCAGTGCTAGAGAGGCCAGGGGCTTCAATTCACCCCTCCACTTT. This codes for CSAREARGFNSPLHF.

The V call is TRBV28, the J call TRBJ2-1; 8 bases line up with TRBD2. After removal of 6 bases from V and 0 bases from J, the junction contained 13 bases not matched to a gene. Germline V CDR1 and CDR2: MDHEN, SYDVKM. The CDR3 totals 18 residues. The CDR3 DNA follows: TGTGCCAGCAGCAAGCGGGAGCGACCCCCGAGCTCCTACAATGAGCAGTTCTTC. Translated: CASSKRERPPSSYNEQFF.